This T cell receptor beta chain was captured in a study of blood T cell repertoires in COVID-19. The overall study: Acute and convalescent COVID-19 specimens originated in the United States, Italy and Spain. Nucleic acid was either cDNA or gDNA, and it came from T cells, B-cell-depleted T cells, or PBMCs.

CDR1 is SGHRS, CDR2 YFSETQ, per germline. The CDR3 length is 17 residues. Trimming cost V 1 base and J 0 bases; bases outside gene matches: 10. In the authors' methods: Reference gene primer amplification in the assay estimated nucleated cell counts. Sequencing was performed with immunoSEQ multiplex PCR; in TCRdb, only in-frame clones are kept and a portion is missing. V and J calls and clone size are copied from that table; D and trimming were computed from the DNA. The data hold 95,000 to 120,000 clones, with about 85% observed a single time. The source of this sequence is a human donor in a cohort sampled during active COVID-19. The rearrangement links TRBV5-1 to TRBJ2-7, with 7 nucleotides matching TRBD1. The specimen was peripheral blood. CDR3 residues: CASSLHQQGRSSYEQYF. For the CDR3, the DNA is TGCGCCAGCAGCTTGCACCAACAGGGGAGAAGCTCCTACGAGCAGTACTTC.